This T cell receptor beta chain emerged from a study of blood T cell repertoires in COVID-19. At the level of the study: Researchers got acute and convalescent COVID-19 samples from the United States, Italy and Spain. PBMCs, B-cell-depleted T cells, or T cells provided the cDNA or gDNA that made up the material.

This CDR3 comprises 13 residues. Trimming cost V 4 bases and J 1 base, with 5 bases left between them. Germline CDR1 and CDR2: SNHLY and FYNNEI. Original handling: Researchers report that nucleated cell counts were estimated from reference gene primer amplification. The data were produced by immunoSEQ multiplex PCR, yet TCRdb's version contains in-frame clones alone and is incomplete. V and J calls and clone size are copied from that table; D and trimming were computed from the DNA. The data hold tens of thousands of clones, with approximately 87% observed a single time. The receptor was derived from a human donor with active COVID-19. The donor label of this sample is uncertain. Sequenced material: peripheral blood. The chain carries TRBV2 and TRBJ1-3; D is unresolved. The CDR3: CASSVESGNTIYF. Here the CDR3 DNA reads TGTGCCAGCAGTGTGGAGTCTGGAAACACCATATATTTT.